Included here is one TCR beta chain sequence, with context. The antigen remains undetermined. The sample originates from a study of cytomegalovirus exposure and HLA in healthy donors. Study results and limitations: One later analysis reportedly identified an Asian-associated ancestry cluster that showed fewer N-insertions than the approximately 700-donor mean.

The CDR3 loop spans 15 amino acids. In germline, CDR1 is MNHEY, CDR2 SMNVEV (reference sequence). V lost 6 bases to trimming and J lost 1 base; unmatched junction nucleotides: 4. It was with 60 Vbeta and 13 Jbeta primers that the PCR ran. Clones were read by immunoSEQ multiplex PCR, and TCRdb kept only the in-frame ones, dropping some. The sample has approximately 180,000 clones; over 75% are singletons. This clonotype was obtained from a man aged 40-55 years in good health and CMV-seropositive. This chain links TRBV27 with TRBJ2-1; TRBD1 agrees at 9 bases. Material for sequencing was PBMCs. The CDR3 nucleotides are TGTGCCAGCAGACGGACAGGGGCATCCTACAATGAGCAGTTCTTC. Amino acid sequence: CASRRTGASYNEQFF.